This passage covers 12 T cell receptor beta chains from one sample sequenced in a study of blood T cell repertoires in COVID-19 (dated by TCRdb to about 2020). Libraries came from the immunoSEQ multiplex PCR assay. TCRdb stores this immuneACCESS table with in-frame sequences only. Part of the clones is absent; in the studies checked, under half of the shortfall reflects unresolved V genes, and no reason is known for the rest. This sample has about 97,000 clones in its table, and 75% to 90% of those were observed once. 1.5% to 2% of the sample belongs to the ten largest clones. The sample consisted of peripheral blood. The source of these receptors is a woman aged 70 to 79 with active or convalescent COVID-19.

V is TRBV6-2 or TRBV6-3 and J is TRBJ1-5, with D possibly being TRBD1 (6 bases). Trimming pared 5 bases from V and 6 bases from J, leaving 14 bases between. The CDR3 consists of 14 residues. Germline V gene sequence: CDR1 MNHEY, CDR2 SVGEGT. Here the CDR3 DNA reads TGTGCCAGCAGTCCCCGACAGGTTGGTCAGCCCCAGCATTTT. Residues: CASSPRQVGQPQHF.

A single count supports this clone. The chain uses TRBV5-6 and TRBJ2-7; 9 bases map to TRBD1. Germline values: CDR1 SGHDT, CDR2 YYEEEE. The CDR3 covers 15 residues. V lost 4 bases, J lost 4 bases, and 9 bases stayed unmatched. The CDR3 coding sequence is TGTGCCAGCAGCGCGCCCACAGGGGGCAGGTACGAGCAGTACTTC. This codes for CASSAPTGGRYEQYF.

This clone was counted ten times or more. The chain couples TRBV12-3 or TRBV12-4 to TRBJ1-5, with 8 nucleotides matching TRBD1. This CDR3 spans 13 amino acids. V was clipped by 6 bases and J by 7 bases; unmatched bases: 5. The CDR3 protein is CASSQGAGQPQHF. CDR3 nucleotides: TGTGCCAGCAGCCAGGGGGCCGGGCAGCCCCAGCATTTT.

The chain couples TRBV6-5 to TRBJ2-1; 11 bases line up with TRBD2. CDR3 length equals 15 residues. After removal of 9 bases from V and 4 bases from J, the junction contained 8 bases not matched to a gene. Germline V gives CDR1 MNHEY, CDR2 SVGAGI. The CDR3 loop is CASSIRLAGYNEQFF. CDR3 nucleotide sequence: TGTGCCAGTTCGATTCGACTAGCGGGGTACAATGAGCAGTTCTTC.

The chain uses TRBV10-2 and TRBJ2-1, with D tentatively TRBD2 (11 bases). Trimming removed 3 bases from V and 7 bases from J, with 34 bases in between. The CDR3 consists of 21 residues. CDR1 and CDR2 from the germline V gene are WSHSY and SAAADI. The CDR3 DNA follows: TGCGCCAGCAGTGACTGGGGTGGACAGGGGGGGTCTAGCGGGAGGTGGAATGAGCAGTTCTTC. It codes for CASSDWGGQGGSSGRWNEQFF.

The chain links TRBV2 to TRBJ2-5; the match to TRBD1 covers 9 bases. The CDR3 extends over 15 amino acids. Looked up from germline, CDR1 is SNHLY and CDR2 is FYNNEI. The V and J ends lost 6 bases and 2 bases, in that order; junction bases with no gene match: 7. CDR3 sequence reads: CASRQLGTGQETQYF. The CDR3 nucleotides read TGTGCCAGCAGACAGCTCGGGACAGGGCAAGAGACCCAGTACTTC.

Only a few counts were recorded for this clone. The CDR3 DNA reads TGTGCCAGCAGCTTGTACTTACGGGGGACGCAAGAGACCCAGTACTTC. The encoded protein is CASSLYLRGTQETQYF. The V call is TRBV5-8, the J call TRBJ2-5, with D possibly matching TRBD2 (6 bases). The V end lost 1 base, the J end lost 2 bases, and 15 bases lay between the germline ends. The CDR3 runs to 16 residues. The germline V gene encodes CDR1 SGHTS and CDR2 YDEGEE.

This clone appeared a few times. The V gene is TRBV30, the J gene TRBJ1-1; D ambiguous. The CDR3 has 15 amino acids. Germline-derived CDR1 and CDR2 are GTSNPN and SVGIG (reference sequence). Trimming removed 0 bases at V and 2 bases at J, with 13 bases between. CDR3 protein: CAWSVGDTLNTEAFF. CDR3 DNA: TGTGCCTGGAGTGTAGGTGACACCCTTAACACTGAAGCTTTCTTT.

The J gene is TRBJ2-1, the V gene TRBV9; 14 bases align to TRBD2. The J segment lost 1 base and the V segment lost 4 bases, leaving 7 bases of the junction unmatched. This CDR3 comprises 18 residues. The germline gives CDR1 SGDLS, CDR2 YYNGEE. CDR3 protein: CASSTGTSGSRSYNEQFF. Written as DNA, the CDR3 is TGTGCCAGCAGCACCGGGACTAGCGGGAGTAGGTCCTACAATGAGCAGTTCTTC.

The gene calls are TRBV12-3 or TRBV12-4 and TRBJ1-1; D not certain. Trimming left V 5 bases short and J 2 bases short, with 9 bases between. This CDR3 comprises 13 residues. The CDR3 DNA reads TGTGCCAGCAGTAGCACAGCCAACACTGAAGCTTTCTTT. This encodes CASSSTANTEAFF.

V gene TRBV7-8 combines with J gene TRBJ1-5, with 8 bases identical to TRBD1. With V trimmed by 0 bases and J by 6 bases, 4 bases remained unmatched. The CDR3 covers 15 residues. Germline V gene data show CDR1 as SGHVS and CDR2 as FQNEAQ. The CDR3 loop is CASSLARGQVQPQHF. CDR3 in DNA: TGTGCCAGCAGCTTAGCCAGGGGGCAAGTTCAGCCCCAGCATTTT.

This sequence joins TRBV7-2 and TRBJ2-1; 7 bases match TRBD1. V shed 0 bases and J 3 bases; nucleotides not matched to a gene: 5. The germline gives CDR1 SGHTA, CDR2 FQGNSA. This CDR3 comprises 16 residues. In DNA form, the CDR3 reads TGTGCCAGCAGCTTAGCCGGGACAGACCGCTACAATGAGCAGTTCTTC. This translates into CASSLAGTDRYNEQFF.